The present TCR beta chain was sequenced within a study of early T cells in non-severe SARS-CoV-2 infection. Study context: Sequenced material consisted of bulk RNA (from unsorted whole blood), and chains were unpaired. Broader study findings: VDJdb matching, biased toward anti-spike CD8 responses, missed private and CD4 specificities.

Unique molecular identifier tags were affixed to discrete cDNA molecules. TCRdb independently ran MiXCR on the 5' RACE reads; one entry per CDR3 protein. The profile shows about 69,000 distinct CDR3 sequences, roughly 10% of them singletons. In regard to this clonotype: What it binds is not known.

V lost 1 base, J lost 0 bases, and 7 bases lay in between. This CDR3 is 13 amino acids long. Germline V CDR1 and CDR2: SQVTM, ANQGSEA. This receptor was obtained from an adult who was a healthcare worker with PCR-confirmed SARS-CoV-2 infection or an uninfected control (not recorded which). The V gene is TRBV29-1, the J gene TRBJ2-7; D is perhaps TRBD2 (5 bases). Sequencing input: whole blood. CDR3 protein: CSVEVGSSYEQYF. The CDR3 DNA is TGCAGCGTTGAAGTAGGGAGCTCCTACGAGCAGTACTTC.